The clone carrying this T cell receptor (beta chain) appeared a single time. PCR was performed using 60 Vbeta and 13 Jbeta primers. The data were produced by immunoSEQ multiplex PCR, yet TCRdb's version contains in-frame clones alone and is incomplete. Seen here are 100,000 or so clones, approximately 85% observed once, and the top ten hold over 5%. This specimen belongs to a study of cytomegalovirus exposure and HLA in healthy donors. CDR1 is SGHVS and CDR2 is FQNEAQ in the germline V gene. The V end lost 5 bases, the J end lost 1 base, and 14 bases lay between the germline ends. The CDR3 sequence is 15 residues long.

This receptor was identified in a man between 40 and 49 years old in good health and CMV-seropositive. The chain is built from TRBV7-8 and TRBJ1-1, with D possibly TRBD1 on 6 matching bases. The source material was PBMCs. CDR3 region: CASSPRQGQNTEAFF. As DNA, the CDR3 is TGTGCCAGCAGCCCCCGCCAGGGGCAGAACACTGAAGCTTTCTTT.